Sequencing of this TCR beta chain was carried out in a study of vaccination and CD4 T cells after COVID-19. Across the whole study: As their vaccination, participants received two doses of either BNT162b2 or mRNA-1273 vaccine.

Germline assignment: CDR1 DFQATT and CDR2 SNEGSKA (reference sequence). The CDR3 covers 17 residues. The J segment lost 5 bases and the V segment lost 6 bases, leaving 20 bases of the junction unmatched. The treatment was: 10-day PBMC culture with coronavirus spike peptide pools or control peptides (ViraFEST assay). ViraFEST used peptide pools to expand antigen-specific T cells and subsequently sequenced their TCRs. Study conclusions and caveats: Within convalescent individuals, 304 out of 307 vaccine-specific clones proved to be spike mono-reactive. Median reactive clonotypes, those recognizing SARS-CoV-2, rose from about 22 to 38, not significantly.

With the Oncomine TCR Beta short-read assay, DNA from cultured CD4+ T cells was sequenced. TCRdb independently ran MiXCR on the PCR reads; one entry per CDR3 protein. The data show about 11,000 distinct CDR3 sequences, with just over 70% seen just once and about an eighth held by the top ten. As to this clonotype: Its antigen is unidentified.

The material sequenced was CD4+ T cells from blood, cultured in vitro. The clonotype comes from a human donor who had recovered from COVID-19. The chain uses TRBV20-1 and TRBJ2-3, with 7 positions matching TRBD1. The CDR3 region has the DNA TGCAGTGCCCAGTCCATAGGACAGGCTAAAATTGTAGATACGCAGTATTTT. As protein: CSAQSIGQAKIVDTQYF.